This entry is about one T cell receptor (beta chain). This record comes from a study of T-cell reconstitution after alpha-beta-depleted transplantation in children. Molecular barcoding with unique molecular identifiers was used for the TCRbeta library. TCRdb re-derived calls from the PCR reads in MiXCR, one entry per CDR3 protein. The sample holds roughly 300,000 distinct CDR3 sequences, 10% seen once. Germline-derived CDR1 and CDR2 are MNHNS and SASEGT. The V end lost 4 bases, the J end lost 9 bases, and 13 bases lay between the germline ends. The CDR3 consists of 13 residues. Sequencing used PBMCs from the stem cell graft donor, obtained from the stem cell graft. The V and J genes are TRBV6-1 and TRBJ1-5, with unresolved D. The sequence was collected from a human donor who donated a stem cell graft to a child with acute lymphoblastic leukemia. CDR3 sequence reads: CASSAIGRRPQHF. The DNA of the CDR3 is TGTGCCAGCAGTGCAATAGGCCGGCGGCCCCAGCATTTT.